The rows below give T cell receptor beta chains drawn from one sample of a study of radiation and T cells in renal cell carcinoma. The method was immunoSEQ multiplex PCR; TCRdb's version includes in-frame clones alone and lacks a portion of them. The data contain 150,000 to 200,000 clones, 88% of them singletons. The specimen comprised blood, sampled from a patient whose treatment included radiotherapy and nephrectomy. These receptors originate from a woman aged 50 to 65 with renal cell carcinoma. Both conserved end residues are part of each CDR3. A D gene is named only where the DNA matches it firmly. Clone size is given for some rows only: seen once, a few or many times, or a class if the clone is expanded.

clone_size	v_call	d_call	j_call	cdr3_nt	cdr3_aa
-	TRBV7-9	TRBD1	TRBJ1-1	TGTGCCAGCAGCTTACTACAGGGGGCTACTGAAGCTTTCTTT	CASSLLQGATEAFF
-	TRBV11-1	-	TRBJ2-3	TGTGCCAGCAGCTTAGTCCCGGGCCGACAAGGGGCAGATACGCAGTATTTT	CASSLVPGRQGADTQYF
-	TRBV5-1	TRBD1	TRBJ1-5	TGCGCCAGCAGCTTTGGGACCCAGGGGGTTCAGCCCCAGCATTTT	CASSFGTQGVQPQHF
-	TRBV6-6	TRBD1	TRBJ2-7	TGTGCCAGCAAAAGGACAGGGTCCACCTACGAGCAGTACTTC	CASKRTGSTYEQYF
-	TRBV19	-	TRBJ2-7	TGTGCCAGTAGTATGTCCAGTTCCCCCACCTACGAGCAGTACTTC	CASSMSSSPTYEQYF
-	TRBV7-9	-	TRBJ1-3	TGTGCCAGCAGCTTAGGTCGATCTGGAAACACCATATATTTT	CASSLGRSGNTIYF
-	TRBV6-1	-	TRBJ2-5	TGTGCCAGCAGTGAAAGTAGTCACGAGACCCAGTACTTC	CASSESSHETQYF
-	TRBV6-5	TRBD2	TRBJ2-5	TGTGCCAGCAGCCAGAACCCGGGGGGAGAGACCCAGTACTTC	CASSQNPGGETQYF
-	TRBV6-1	-	TRBJ1-3	TGTGCCAGCGGGGGGAACGGAAACACCATATATTTT	CASGGNGNTIYF
-	TRBV5-1	TRBD1	TRBJ1-2	TGCGCCAGCAGCTTGACAGGGGGCGCGTATGGCTACACCTTC	CASSLTGGAYGYTF
-	TRBV5-5	-	TRBJ1-1	TGTGCCAGCAGCTTTGGGCTAGGGGAAGGATATACTGAAGCTTTCTTT	CASSFGLGEGYTEAFF
-	TRBV5-1	-	TRBJ1-6	TGCGCCAGCAGCTTGGAGACACTGATTTATAATTCACCCCTCCACTTT	CASSLETLIYNSPLHF
once	TRBV6-6	-	TRBJ1-5	TGTGCCAGCGCAGGGAATCGCAATCAGCCCCAGCATTTT	CASAGNRNQPQHF
-	TRBV11-2	-	TRBJ1-2	TGTGCCAGCAGCTCTCGGAATAACTATGGCTACACCTTC	CASSSRNNYGYTF
-	TRBV19	-	TRBJ1-2	TGTGCCAGTAGTATAAGATCCGACGGTAGGTCTGGCTACACCTTC	CASSIRSDGRSGYTF
-	TRBV5-5	-	TRBJ2-7	TGTGCCAGCAGCTTGGGACAGGGAGGGCACTACGAGCAGTACTTC	CASSLGQGGHYEQYF
-	TRBV5-4	TRBD2	TRBJ2-6	TGTGCCAGCAGACTGGGGACTAGCCGACTCTCTGGGGCCAACGTCCTGACTTTC	CASRLGTSRLSGANVLTF
-	TRBV9	-	TRBJ2-7	TGTGCCAGCAGCGTAGTTTCTGGATCCTACGAGCAGTACTTC	CASSVVSGSYEQYF
-	TRBV10-3	-	TRBJ2-5	TGTGCCATCAGTGAGTCTGGGCAGCCCCAAGAGACCCAGTACTTC	CAISESGQPQETQYF
-	TRBV9	-	TRBJ1-1	TGTGCCAGCAGCCCCCCAGGGATTTACACTGAAGCTTTCTTT	CASSPPGIYTEAFF
-	TRBV7-8	-	TRBJ1-1	TGTGCCAGCAGCTTAGTAGGACAGCTGAACACTGAAGCTTTCTTT	CASSLVGQLNTEAFF
-	TRBV30	-	TRBJ2-7	TGTGCCTGGAATATAGAGGACGAGCAGTACTTC	CAWNIEDEQYF
-	TRBV5-1	-	TRBJ1-3	TGCGCCAGCAGCTTCGATCCGGGATTCTCTGGAAACACCATATATTTT	CASSFDPGFSGNTIYF
-	TRBV11-3	TRBD2	TRBJ2-3	TGTGCCAGCAGCTTAGGGGAGCGGGGAGCACGAAGAGATACGCAGTATTTT	CASSLGERGARRDTQYF
-	TRBV18	-	TRBJ1-6	TGTGCCAGCTCACCAGAAGGGAGCTCCTATAATTCACCCCTCCACTTT	CASSPEGSSYNSPLHF
-	TRBV2	-	TRBJ2-5	TGTGCCAGCACCCTTTTGGGGACCCAGTACTTC	CASTLLGTQYF
once	TRBV19	-	TRBJ1-5	TGTGCCAGTAACAACAGGGACCTTAGCAATCAGCCCCAGCATTTT	CASNNRDLSNQPQHF
-	TRBV7-3	-	TRBJ1-5	TGTGCCAGCGGCCGGGGCAGAGGGCAGCCCCAGCATTTT	CASGRGRGQPQHF
-	TRBV16	TRBD1	TRBJ1-2	TGTGCCAGCAGCCATACCGACAGGGGGGCTTATGGCTACACCTTC	CASSHTDRGAYGYTF
-	TRBV5-1	TRBD1	TRBJ1-3	TGCGCCAGCAGCCGATCGTCGGGACAGGGTTTTGGAAACACCATATATTTT	CASSRSSGQGFGNTIYF
-	TRBV7-9	-	TRBJ1-1	TGTGCCAGCAGCTCAGACACGCGGGGCACTGAAGCTTTCTTT	CASSSDTRGTEAFF
-	TRBV25-1	-	TRBJ2-7	TGTGCCAGCAGTGAAGCCCGGTGGACCTACGAGCAGTACTTC	CASSEARWTYEQYF
-	TRBV5-5	TRBD2	TRBJ2-3	TGTGCCAGCAGCGACATCGCCGGGGGGGGCGAGTATTTT	CASSDIAGGGEYF
-	TRBV10-3	-	TRBJ1-1	TGTGCCATCAGTGAGTCTCAGGGGATGAACACTGAAGCTTTCTTT	CAISESQGMNTEAFF
once	TRBV5-1	TRBD2	TRBJ2-3	TGCGCCAGCAGACAAACTAGCGGGGGGAACACAGATACGCAGTATTTT	CASRQTSGGNTDTQYF
-	TRBV7-9	TRBD2	TRBJ2-5	TGTGCCAGCAGCTTCTCGGGAGGGGAAGTAGAGACCCAGTACTTC	CASSFSGGEVETQYF
-	TRBV4-1	-	TRBJ1-1	TGCGCCAGCAGCCAGCGGGGTGGCAGCAGCGCTGAAGCTTTCTTT	CASSQRGGSSAEAFF
-	TRBV6-6	-	TRBJ1-2	TGTGCCAGCTCGCGGGGCGTTGATGGCTACACCTTC	CASSRGVDGYTF
-	TRBV7-2	-	TRBJ1-3	TGTGCCAGCAGCTTCCGGGAGGGCGGGGTCGGAAACACCATATATTTT	CASSFREGGVGNTIYF
-	TRBV25-1	-	TRBJ1-2	TGTGCCAGCAACGCTCTCGGGTCTCTTGGCTACACCTTC	CASNALGSLGYTF
-	TRBV7-6	TRBD1	TRBJ2-1	TGTGCCAGCAGCTTAGAGACAGGGGTGTGGAATGAGCAGTTCTTC	CASSLETGVWNEQFF
-	TRBV5-4	TRBD2	TRBJ2-3	TGTGCCAGCAGCCGACAATACGGGGGGGACACAGATACGCAGTATTTT	CASSRQYGGDTDTQYF
-	TRBV9	TRBD2	TRBJ2-5	TGTGCCAGCAGCGTAGGTCCCCTAGCGGATTCATTTCAAGAGACCCAGTACTTC	CASSVGPLADSFQETQYF
-	TRBV7-8	-	TRBJ1-5	TGTGCCAGCAGCTTAGTGATCCGCGGGGAGACGAATCAGCCCCAGCATTTT	CASSLVIRGETNQPQHF
-	TRBV13	-	TRBJ2-5	TGTGCCAGCAGCATCCGGATGAGGCAGGGGGAGACCCAGTACTTC	CASSIRMRQGETQYF
-	TRBV5-1	-	TRBJ2-7	TGCGCCAGCAGCTTCGACACAGTGGAGAGCTCCTACGAGCAGTACTTC	CASSFDTVESSYEQYF
-	TRBV19	TRBD1	TRBJ1-2	TGTGCCAGTAGGCTCGACAGGGGCCTTAACTATGGCTACACCTTC	CASRLDRGLNYGYTF
-	TRBV29-1	TRBD1	TRBJ2-1	TGCAGCGTTGAACGGAGGCAGGGGGCGGACAATGAGCAGTTCTTC	CSVERRQGADNEQFF
-	TRBV6-6	TRBD1	TRBJ2-7	TGTGCCAGTGCCGGGACAGTAAACTACGAGCAGTACTTC	CASAGTVNYEQYF